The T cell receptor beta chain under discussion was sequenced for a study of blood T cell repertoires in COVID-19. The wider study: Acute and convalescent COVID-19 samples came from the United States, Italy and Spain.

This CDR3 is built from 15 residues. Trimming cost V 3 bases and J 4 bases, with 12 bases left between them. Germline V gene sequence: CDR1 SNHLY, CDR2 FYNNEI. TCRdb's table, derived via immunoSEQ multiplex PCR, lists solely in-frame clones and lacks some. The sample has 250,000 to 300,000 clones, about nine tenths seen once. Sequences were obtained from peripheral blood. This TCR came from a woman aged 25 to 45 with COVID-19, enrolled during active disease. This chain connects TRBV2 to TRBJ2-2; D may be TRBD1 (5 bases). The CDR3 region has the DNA TGTGCCAGCAGTGATGCCCAGGGATTCACCGGGGAGCTGTTTTTT. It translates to CASSDAQGFTGELFF.